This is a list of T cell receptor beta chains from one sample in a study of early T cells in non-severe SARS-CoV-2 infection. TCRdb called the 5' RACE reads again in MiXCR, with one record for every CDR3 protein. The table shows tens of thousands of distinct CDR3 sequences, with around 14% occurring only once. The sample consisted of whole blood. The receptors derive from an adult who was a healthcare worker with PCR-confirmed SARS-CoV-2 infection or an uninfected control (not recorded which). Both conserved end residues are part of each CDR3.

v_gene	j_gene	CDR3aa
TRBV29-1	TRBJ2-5	CSVEIRGEETQYF
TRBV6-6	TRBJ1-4	CASSFRPNHEKLFF
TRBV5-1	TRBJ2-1	CASSLGDSRRNEQFF
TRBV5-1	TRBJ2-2	CASSLDPGRPGELFF
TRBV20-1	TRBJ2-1	CSALALAGVLNEQFF
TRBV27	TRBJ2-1	CASSSSGGPNEQFF
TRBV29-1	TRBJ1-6	CSVALEGNSPLHF
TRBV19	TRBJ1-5	CASSTGQARNQPQHF
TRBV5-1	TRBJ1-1	CASSFAGGMNTEAFF
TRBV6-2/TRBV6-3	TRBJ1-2	CASSTRQANYGYTF
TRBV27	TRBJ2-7	CASSFGAEGVHEQYF
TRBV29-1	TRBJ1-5	CSVVEGLNQPQHF
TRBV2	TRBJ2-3	CASSDSYLLDTQYF
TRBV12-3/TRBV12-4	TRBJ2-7	CASRISFGGRQYEQYF
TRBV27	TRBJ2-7	CASSTRTSGSYEQYF
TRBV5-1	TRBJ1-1	CASSADREAEAFF
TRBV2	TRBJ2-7	CASSVAGSYEQYF
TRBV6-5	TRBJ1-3	CASSYLRTGGNTIYF
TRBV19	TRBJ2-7	CASSILGQGVVQYF
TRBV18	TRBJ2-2	CASSPGIQGATGELFF
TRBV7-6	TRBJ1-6	CASSSRTGENSPLHF
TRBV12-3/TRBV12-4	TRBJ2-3	CASSKQPTSTDTQYF
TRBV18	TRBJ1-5	CASSPGRANQPQHF
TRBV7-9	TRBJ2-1	CASSLSSTRNEQFF
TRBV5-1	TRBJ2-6	CASSLGAGAGANVLTF
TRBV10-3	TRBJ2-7	CAITRDGTYEQYF